The 9 T cell receptor beta chains below all came from one sample that was sequenced in a study of blood T cell repertoires in COVID-19. The method was immunoSEQ multiplex PCR; TCRdb's version includes in-frame clones alone and lacks a portion of them. The sample has approximately 220,000 clones, approximately 82% seen once. Sequenced material: peripheral blood. These receptors all come from a woman between 50 and 59 years old with acute or convalescent COVID-19.

CDR3 coding DNA: TGTGCCAGTAGTATGGACAGGATAACCTACAATGAGCAGTTCTTC. Translation gives CASSMDRITYNEQFF. The rearrangement links TRBV19 to TRBJ2-1, with TRBD1 identical over 7 bases. Germline assignment: CDR1 LNHDA and CDR2 SQIVND (reference sequence). The CDR3 spans 15 residues. V dropped 3 bases and J dropped 2; count of bases not matched to a gene: 4.

This clone has ten or more counts. This sequence joins TRBV2 and TRBJ1-1; possible D gene TRBD1, 6 bases. This CDR3 region has 14 residues. Germline CDR1 reads SNHLY; CDR2 reads FYNNEI. V was shortened by 6 bases and J by 5 bases, with 16 bases between the two germline ends. CDR3 protein: CASSDLIRGTEAFF. In DNA, the CDR3 is TGTGCCAGCAGCGATCTTATCAGGGGTACTGAAGCTTTCTTT.

The chain joins TRBV27 to TRBJ2-7; tentative D call: TRBD1 (5 bases). The CDR3 consists of 15 residues. The V end lost 2 bases, the J end lost 1 base, and 12 bases lay between the germline ends. CDR1 MNHEY and CDR2 SMNVEV come from the germline V gene (reference sequence). The chain's CDR3 is CASSLRGSSSYEQYF. The CDR3 DNA sequence: TGTGCCAGCAGTTTAAGGGGCTCGTCTTCCTACGAGCAGTACTTC.

CDR3 bases: TGTGCCTGGAGTCCCACCGGCTCCTACAATGAGCAGTTCTTC. Residues: CAWSPTGSYNEQFF. J is TRBJ2-1 and V is TRBV30; no definite D call. Trimming stripped 2 bases from V and 0 bases from J, with 8 bases between. There are 14 residues in the CDR3. Germline V gene data show CDR1 as GTSNPN and CDR2 as SVGIG (reference sequence).

This clone has just one count. The V gene is TRBV3-1 (or the pseudogene TRBV3-2), the J gene TRBJ2-7, with 13 bases aligning to TRBD2. Looked up from germline, CDR1 is LGHDT and CDR2 is YNNKEL (reference sequence). The CDR3 spans 18 residues. J gave up 1 base and V 3 bases, and 9 bases lay outside the gene matches. The CDR3 bases are TGTGCCAGCAGCCAGGAGGGGACTAGCGGGACTAAGTCCTACGAGCAGTACTTC. Its translation is CASSQEGTSGTKSYEQYF.

The chain has TRBV5-6 and TRBJ2-5; TRBD1 might be the D (6 bases). The germline V gene has CDR1 SGHDT and CDR2 YYEEEE. Trimming took 2 bases from V and 2 from J, leaving 10 bases between them. The CDR3 sequence is 14 residues long. The CDR3 bases are TGTGCCAGCAGCTTCGGGACACATCAAGAGACCCAGTACTTC. It specifies CASSFGTHQETQYF.

As for this clone: This sample also contains other DNA sequences that code for the same CDR3. This rearrangement joins TRBV3-1 (or the pseudogene TRBV3-2) to TRBJ2-5; D is unclear. The CDR3 loop spans 13 amino acids. V gave up 0 bases and J gave up 2 bases, with 4 bases separating them. From germline, CDR1 is LGHDT and CDR2 YNNKEL (reference sequence). CDR3 nucleotide sequence: TGTGCCAGCAGCCAAGACTCTCAAGAGACCCAGTACTTC. Amino acid sequence: CASSQDSQETQYF.

The chain recombines TRBV27 with TRBJ2-5; 7 nucleotides align to TRBD1. The CDR3 extends over 14 amino acids. Germline CDR1 is MNHEY and CDR2 is SMNVEV (reference sequence). J gave up 3 bases and V 5 bases, and 6 bases lay outside the gene matches. CDR3 in DNA: TGTGCCAGCAGTCCCTGGGACAGAAAAGAGACCCAGTACTTC. Residues: CASSPWDRKETQYF.

The chain joins TRBV27 to TRBJ1-3; maybe TRBD1 (6 bases). Germline V lookup: CDR1 MNHEY, CDR2 SMNVEV (reference sequence). Between the trimmed V and J ends, which lost 5 bases and 5 bases, there was a span of 16 bases. The CDR3 loop spans 15 amino acids. CDR3 protein: CASSASTGNRNTIYF. CDR3 bases: TGTGCCAGCAGTGCCTCAACAGGGAACAGAAACACCATATATTTT.